What follows is one T cell receptor beta chain and its context. Its antigen is undetermined. This sample is part of a study of cytomegalovirus exposure and HLA in healthy donors. Study at large: Genotyping of 400 or so donors showed that approximately 83% belonged to the Caucasian-associated ancestry cluster. Study-wide points: Common viral pathogens seemed to be connected with several of the most significant clusters, according to a later analysis. Per published accounts, TCR beta sequences correctly predicted the HLA-A and HLA-B alleles of most subjects. Accounts indicate the classifier identified cytomegalovirus status with strong specificity and sensitivity.

Per the germline V gene, CDR1 is KGHSH and CDR2 is LQKENI. This CDR3 region has 16 residues. V lost 4 bases to trimming and J lost 0 bases; unmatched junction nucleotides: 6. PCR primers comprised 60 Vbeta and 13 Jbeta primers. TCRdb's copy holds only in-frame clones and misses some; the assay was immunoSEQ multiplex PCR. The table records 250,000 or so clones, around 90% of them present only once. This rearrangement joins TRBV18 to TRBJ2-1; 7 bases line up with TRBD1. This clonotype was obtained from a girl aged 2 to 10 in good health and CMV-seronegative. Sequenced input: PBMCs. The DNA of the CDR3 is TGTGCCAGCTCACAAAAGACAGGGAGCTCCTACAATGAGCAGTTCTTC. Its protein is CASSQKTGSSYNEQFF. Based on the CDR3 plus reference TRBV18 and TRBJ2-1, the full variable domain is NAGVMQNPRHLVRRRGQEARLRCSPMKGHSHVYWYRQLPEEGLKFMVYLQKENIIDESGMPKERFSAEFPKEGPSILRIQQVVRGDSAAYFCASSQKTGSSYNEQFFGPGTRLTVL.